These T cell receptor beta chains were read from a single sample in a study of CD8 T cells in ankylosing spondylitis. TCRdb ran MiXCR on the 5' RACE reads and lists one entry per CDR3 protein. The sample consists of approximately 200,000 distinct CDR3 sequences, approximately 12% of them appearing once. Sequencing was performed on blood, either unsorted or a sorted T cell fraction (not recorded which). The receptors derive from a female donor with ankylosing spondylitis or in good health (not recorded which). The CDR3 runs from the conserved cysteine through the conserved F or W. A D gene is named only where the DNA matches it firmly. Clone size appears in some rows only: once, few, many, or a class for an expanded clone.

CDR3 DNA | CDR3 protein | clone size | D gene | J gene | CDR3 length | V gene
TGTGCCAGCAGCTTGTTTGGCGGAGACGCCGAGCAGTACTTC | CASSLFGGDAEQYF | NA | NA | TRBJ2-7 | 14 | TRBV5-6
TGTGCCAGCAGCTTAGCCCATTCTAGCGGGAGCTCCTACGAGCAGTACTTC | CASSLAHSSGSSYEQYF | few | TRBD2 | TRBJ2-7 | 17 | TRBV7-2
TGCGCCAGCAGCTTGAGGGTAGCGGCGAACAATGAGCAGTTCTTC | CASSLRVAANNEQFF | many | NA | TRBJ2-1 | 15 | TRBV5-1
TGCGCCAGCAGCTTGGGGGCTACCTCTCAAGCGGATGAGCAGTTCTTC | CASSLGATSQADEQFF | NA | NA | TRBJ2-1 | 16 | TRBV5-1
TGCGCCAGCAGCCAATCCAGACAGGGTGGAGGTTCACCCCTCCACTTT | CASSQSRQGGGSPLHF | NA | TRBD1 | TRBJ1-6 | 16 | TRBV4-3
TGTGCCAGCAGGCCCCGGACAGGGACTAATTCACCCCTCCACTTT | CASRPRTGTNSPLHF | NA | TRBD1 | TRBJ1-6 | 15 | TRBV12-3/TRBV12-4
TGTGCCAGCAGCCAGAGCGGGACAGGGATAAATGGCTACACCTTC | CASSQSGTGINGYTF | NA | TRBD1 | TRBJ1-2 | 15 | TRBV4-2
TGTGCCAGCAGCTTAGCCAGTGACGAGCAGTACTTC | CASSLASDEQYF | few | NA | TRBJ2-7 | 12 | TRBV7-2
TGTGCCAGCAGTTCCCATGACGCGGGCAATCAGCCCCAGCATTTT | CASSSHDAGNQPQHF | many | NA | TRBJ1-5 | 15 | TRBV12-3/TRBV12-4
TGTGCCAGCAACTATGTGGGGACAGGGGGCTATGGCTACACCTTC | CASNYVGTGGYGYTF | many | TRBD1 | TRBJ1-2 | 15 | TRBV12-3/TRBV12-4
TGTGCCAGCGGAGGACTAGCGGGAGGATTGACAGATACGCAGTATTTT | CASGGLAGGLTDTQYF | NA | TRBD2 | TRBJ2-3 | 16 | TRBV6-1
TGTGCCAGTAGTATCCGGCTCGGGGGCAACAATGAGCAGTTCTTC | CASSIRLGGNNEQFF | NA | NA | TRBJ2-1 | 15 | TRBV19
TGTGCCAGCAGCCCGGTGGCAGGGGGAAGGCCCAATGAGCAGTTCTTC | CASSPVAGGRPNEQFF | few | TRBD1 | TRBJ2-1 | 16 | TRBV7-2
TGTGCCAGCAGTCCCCAAAGGAGTCAGCCCCAGCATTTT | CASSPQRSQPQHF | many | NA | TRBJ1-5 | 13 | TRBV27
TGTGCCAGCTCACCACCGAGCTTACGGGGGGGCCATGAGCAGTTCTTC | CASSPPSLRGGHEQFF | few | TRBD2 | TRBJ2-1 | 16 | TRBV18
TGCAGTGCTAGAGTTACTGGTAGACGGTTCCCCAGAGGGGAGACCCAGTACTTC | CSARVTGRRFPRGETQYF | NA | NA | TRBJ2-5 | 18 | TRBV20-1
TGTGCCAGCAGTTCTGGGACAGGGGGAGGCTACACCTTC | CASSSGTGGGYTF | many | TRBD1 | TRBJ1-2 | 13 | TRBV5-5
TGTGCCAGCAGTTTAGACGGTCTAGCGGGAGTTGGTGAGCAGTTCTTC | CASSLDGLAGVGEQFF | many | TRBD2 | TRBJ2-1 | 16 | TRBV12-3/TRBV12-4
TGCAGTGCTAGCGGGATTTCCGGACAGGTAAACACTGAAGCTTTCTTT | CSASGISGQVNTEAFF | few | TRBD1 | TRBJ1-1 | 16 | TRBV20-1
TGTGCCAGCAGCTCAAACACCGGGACAGAGAACACTGAAGCTTTCTTT | CASSSNTGTENTEAFF | NA | TRBD1 | TRBJ1-1 | 16 | TRBV7-3
TGTGCCAGCAGCTTAAGAGACAATCAGCCCCAGCATTTT | CASSLRDNQPQHF | many | NA | TRBJ1-5 | 13 | TRBV7-2
TGTGCCAGCATCTTCGGCGTGAGCTCCTACGAGCAGTACTTC | CASIFGVSSYEQYF | many | NA | TRBJ2-7 | 14 | TRBV27
TGTGCCAGCAGTTACGACAGGCTCTACGAGCAGTACTTC | CASSYDRLYEQYF | many | NA | TRBJ2-7 | 13 | TRBV6-2/TRBV6-3
TGCAGTGCTACCTCCCAGACAGGGACTGGGGCCAACGTCCTGACTTTC | CSATSQTGTGANVLTF | few | TRBD1 | TRBJ2-6 | 16 | TRBV20-1
TGTGCCAGTAGATCGAAGGGGACAGCCAGCAATCAGCCCCAGCATTTT | CASRSKGTASNQPQHF | once | TRBD1 | TRBJ1-5 | 16 | TRBV19
TGCAGCGCTTCGGGTGCGGATACGCAGTATTTT | CSASGADTQYF | many | NA | TRBJ2-3 | 11 | TRBV29-1
TGTGCCATCAGTGATGGTGATCAGCCCCAGCATTTT | CAISDGDQPQHF | many | NA | TRBJ1-5 | 12 | TRBV10-3
TGCAGTGCCGCTATCCGGAGGGGACAAATCTATGGCTACACCTTC | CSAAIRRGQIYGYTF | many | NA | TRBJ1-2 | 15 | TRBV20-1
TGTGCCAGCAGCTTTGCGGGAGGGCCAGTTGAGCAGTTCTTC | CASSFAGGPVEQFF | NA | TRBD2 | TRBJ2-1 | 14 | TRBV7-2
TGTGCCAGCAGCTTGATCTATGGCTACACCTTC | CASSLIYGYTF | NA | NA | TRBJ1-2 | 11 | TRBV7-9
TGTGCCAGCAGCGTGGGGTCTAGCCGACTCACAGATACGCAGTATTTT | CASSVGSSRLTDTQYF | many | NA | TRBJ2-3 | 16 | TRBV9
TGTGCCAGCAGTGAGGGGGCGATTCAGCCCCAGCATTTT | CASSEGAIQPQHF | many | NA | TRBJ1-5 | 13 | TRBV2
TGTGCCAGCAGTCCCTCGGGGGAGCAGTACTTC | CASSPSGEQYF | many | NA | TRBJ2-7 | 11 | TRBV6-6
TGTGCCAGCAGCGCCGCAGGGGGCAAAGGGGAGCTGTTTTTT | CASSAAGGKGELFF | many | TRBD1 | TRBJ2-2 | 14 | TRBV9
TGTGCCAGCAGCCTTAGGGGGTGGAATCAGCCCCAGCATTTT | CASSLRGWNQPQHF | many | NA | TRBJ1-5 | 14 | TRBV12-3/TRBV12-4
TGCAGCGTTGAATCAGCTTCAGGGATTGAGCAGTTCTTC | CSVESASGIEQFF | many | NA | TRBJ2-1 | 13 | TRBV29-1
TGTGCCAGCGGGGGACTGGCTGGCTACACCTTC | CASGGLAGYTF | few | NA | TRBJ1-2 | 11 | TRBV12-3/TRBV12-4
TGCAGTGCTAGAAAGGACAGTGGAGGCACTGAAGCTTTCTTT | CSARKDSGGTEAFF | many | NA | TRBJ1-1 | 14 | TRBV20-1
TGCAGTGCTAGTATATCTCAGAGAAACTATGGCTACACCTTC | CSASISQRNYGYTF | few | NA | TRBJ1-2 | 14 | TRBV20-1
TGTGCCAGCAGCCTTGGACAGGGGCCCTCCTACGAGCAGTACTTC | CASSLGQGPSYEQYF | many | TRBD1 | TRBJ2-7 | 15 | TRBV9
TGTGCCAGCTCACCAATTACGGAGAGCGACGAGCAGTACTTC | CASSPITESDEQYF | NA | NA | TRBJ2-7 | 14 | TRBV18
TGCGCCAGCAACCCACCCAGCGGGGGATTCAATGAGCAGTTCTTC | CASNPPSGGFNEQFF | many | TRBD2 | TRBJ2-1 | 15 | TRBV5-1
TGTGCCAGCAGGGACAGGCCTAGGACCTACGAGCAGTACTTC | CASRDRPRTYEQYF | few | TRBD1 | TRBJ2-7 | 14 | TRBV6-2/TRBV6-3
TGTGCCAGCATCCTACGGGGCGAGAGCACAGATACGCAGTATTTT | CASILRGESTDTQYF | many | NA | TRBJ2-3 | 15 | TRBV7-2
TGTGCCAGCAGTTTAGTAGCGGGAGTTGATACGCAGTATTTT | CASSLVAGVDTQYF | many | TRBD2 | TRBJ2-3 | 14 | TRBV12-3/TRBV12-4
TGTGCCAGCAGTTACCCCGCAAAGGGGCAGCATTTT | CASSYPAKGQHF | NA | NA | TRBJ1-5 | 12 | TRBV6-2/TRBV6-3
TGCAGCGTGGGGTCGAGGGACAGGGAGGGTTATGGCTACACCTTC | CSVGSRDREGYGYTF | many | TRBD1 | TRBJ1-2 | 15 | TRBV29-1
TGTGCCAGCAGTTTATGGGGCCAGGGAGATCAGCCCCAGCATTTT | CASSLWGQGDQPQHF | many | NA | TRBJ1-5 | 15 | TRBV28
TGTGCCAGCAGTGTCATTCAACTAGCGGGAGGGCCAGTCGGGGAGCTGTTTTTT | CASSVIQLAGGPVGELFF | many | TRBD2 | TRBJ2-2 | 18 | TRBV2
TGTGCCAGCAGCCCGGAGACCTACAATGAGCAGTTCTTC | CASSPETYNEQFF | many | NA | TRBJ2-1 | 13 | TRBV7-2
TGTGCCAGCAGCGTTACTAGCGCGAACACCGGGGAGCTGTTTTTT | CASSVTSANTGELFF | many | TRBD2 | TRBJ2-2 | 15 | TRBV7-2
TGTGCCAGCAGGCTGACCTACACTGAAGCTTTCTTT | CASRLTYTEAFF | many | NA | TRBJ1-1 | 12 | TRBV7-2
TGTGCCAGCGGGGACAGGGTTAATCAGCCCCAGCATTTT | CASGDRVNQPQHF | many | TRBD1 | TRBJ1-5 | 13 | TRBV7-9
TGTGCCAGCAGTTTCTCGTCACCAGACAGCGAGCAGTACTTC | CASSFSSPDSEQYF | few | NA | TRBJ2-7 | 14 | TRBV27
TGTGCCAGCAGTTTGATTCGGACAGAATACGAGCAGTACTTC | CASSLIRTEYEQYF | many | NA | TRBJ2-7 | 14 | TRBV12-3/TRBV12-4
TGTGCCAGCAGTTTAGGGGACAGGGGGACCAAAAACATTCAGTACTTC | CASSLGDRGTKNIQYF | many | TRBD1 | TRBJ2-4 | 16 | TRBV12-3/TRBV12-4
TGTGCCAGCAGTTACTCGACGTCCAATTCACCCCTCCACTTT | CASSYSTSNSPLHF | NA | NA | TRBJ1-6 | 14 | TRBV6-5
TGTGCCAGCAGCCAAGTCGCTCTGAAGCTAGCGGGAGGGAGCCTGCTACACGAGCAGTACTTC | CASSQVALKLAGGSLLHEQYF | NA | TRBD2 | TRBJ2-7 | 21 | TRBV4-2